This TCR beta chain appears in the sequencing data of a study of T cell clusters in autoimmune cytopenias. In the study overall: A median of about 52,000 TRB reads per sample yielded a median about 2,500 distinct clonotypes.

TRB was amplified from approximately 230 ng of peripheral blood genomic DNA per sample. Germline values: CDR1 GTSNPN, CDR2 SVGIG (reference sequence). CDR3 length: 14 amino acids. Multiplex touch-down PCR amplified TRB using TRB-A and TRB-B pools in one tube. TCRdb reprocessed the multiplex PCR reads and keeps a single row for each CDR3 protein, giving no DNA. Its table records some 11,000 distinct CDR3 sequences. The receptor's source is a human donor with an autoimmune cytopenia or autoimmune hepatitis (not recorded which). This chain links TRBV30 with TRBJ2-3. Input material: peripheral blood. Here the CDR3 reads CAWSLGQGTDTQYF.